What follows are 29 T cell receptor beta chains derived from one specimen sequenced in a study of blood T cell repertoires in COVID-19. Profiling relied on immunoSEQ multiplex PCR, and the TCRdb table lists in-frame clones only, not all of them. Seen here are about 150,000 clones, around nine tenths observed once, and the top ten hold more than 2%. Input material: peripheral blood. These TCRs come from a woman in her 70s with acute or convalescent COVID-19.

This clone showed up just a few times. The CDR3 protein is CASSQESGGTYNEQFF. The CDR3 nucleotides read TGCGCCAGCAGCCAAGAGTCTGGGGGGACCTACAATGAGCAGTTCTTC. J is TRBJ2-1 and V is TRBV4-3; TRBD2 might be the D (6 bases). Germline V gene data show CDR1 as LGHNA and CDR2 as YSLEER. CDR3 length equals 16 residues. The V end was cut by 0 bases, the J end by 2 bases, with 11 bases between.

V usage is TRBV12-3 or TRBV12-4 and J usage is TRBJ2-5, with D unclear. V was shortened by 3 bases and J by 7 bases, with 12 bases between the two germline ends. The CDR3 has 13 residues. The CDR3 nucleotides are TGTGCCAGCAGTTTTCGAGTTTCGCGGACCCAGTACTTC. Residues: CASSFRVSRTQYF.

J is TRBJ2-5 and V is TRBV6-5; D gene uncertain. CDR3 length: 11 residues. Germline V gene lookup returns CDR1 MNHEY and CDR2 SVGAGI. Deletions cut 7 bases from V and 5 bases from J, with 8 bases between. CDR3 region: CASTFRETQYF. The CDR3 bases are TGTGCCAGCACATTCCGGGAGACCCAGTACTTC.

The chain recombines TRBV2 with TRBJ2-4; no definite D call. The CDR3 has 15 amino acids. Trimming left V 2 bases short and J 3 bases short, with 11 bases between. In germline, CDR1 is SNHLY, CDR2 FYNNEI. The CDR3 DNA is TGTGCCAGCAGTGAAACCGGAGTCGGCAAAAACATTCAGTACTTC. Protein sequence: CASSETGVGKNIQYF.

The chain links TRBV6-2 or TRBV6-3 to TRBJ1-1; D gene ambiguous. The CDR3 sequence is 14 residues long. V lost 0 bases, J lost 1 base, and 6 bases lay in between. The germline CDR1 and CDR2 sequences are MNHEY and SVGEGT. The CDR3: CASSYSGKNTEAFF. CDR3 DNA sequence: TGTGCCAGCAGTTACTCCGGGAAGAACACTGAAGCTTTCTTT.

The count of this clone is one. The chain recombines TRBV6-6 with TRBJ1-2, with D tentatively TRBD1 (6 bases). V lost 6 bases to trimming and J lost 8 bases, with 19 bases between them. This CDR3 contains 14 residues. Looked up from germline, CDR1 is MNHNY and CDR2 is SVGAGI (reference sequence). This chain's CDR3 is CASSLRGEGEGYTF. In DNA, the CDR3 is TGTGCCAGCAGCCTCAGGGGAGAAGGCGAAGGCTACACCTTC.

V gene TRBV7-9 combines with J gene TRBJ2-5, with a weak D call TRBD2 (5 bases). This CDR3 is 16 amino acids long. V was trimmed by 1 base and J by 2 bases, leaving 14 bases between them. Per germline, CDR1 SEHNR and CDR2 FQNEAQ (reference sequence). DNA for the CDR3: TGTGCCAGCAGCTTAGGGCCCAGGACTCTACAAGAGACCCAGTACTTC. Translated, it gives CASSLGPRTLQETQYF.

CDR3 loop: CASRPPGRMDGELFF. CDR3 coding DNA: TGTGCCAGCAGACCCCCGGGTAGGATGGACGGGGAGCTGTTTTTT. The J gene is TRBJ2-2, the V gene TRBV6-5; no firm D call. This CDR3 is 15 amino acids long. Per the germline V gene, CDR1 is MNHEY and CDR2 is SVGAGI. The germline V and J ends were trimmed by 6 bases and 7 bases, with 18 bases remaining between them.

The chain joins TRBV27 to TRBJ1-2, with D perhaps TRBD1 (6 bases). Trimming took 2 bases from V and 4 from J, leaving 14 bases between them. Germline CDR1 and CDR2: MNHEY and SMNVEV (reference sequence). This CDR3 contains 15 residues. The CDR3 DNA follows: TGTGCCAGCAGTTTACGGCTCGGACAGCTCTATGGCTACACCTTC. It encodes CASSLRLGQLYGYTF.

This chain joins TRBV10-3 and TRBJ2-2; TRBD2 is a possible D gene (6 bases). Germline lookup yields CDR1 ENHRY and CDR2 SYGVKD. The CDR3 contains 14 residues. Trimming left V 7 bases short and J 6 bases short, with 15 bases between. The CDR3: CAITGTPASGELFF. The CDR3 bases are TGTGCCATCACCGGGACTCCAGCTTCCGGGGAGCTGTTTTTT.

The chain uses TRBV20-1 and TRBJ1-1; 7 bases agree with TRBD1. The germline gives CDR1 DFQATT, CDR2 SNEGSKA (reference sequence). The J segment lost 9 bases and the V segment lost 6 bases, leaving 4 bases of the junction unmatched. The CDR3 length is 10 residues. CDR3 coding DNA: TGCAGTGCCGGGACAGACCAAGCTTTCTTT. Its translation is CSAGTDQAFF.

This clone was detected only a few times. The CDR3 sequence: CASSLRQGRGTEAFF. CDR3 bases: TGTGCCAGTAGTCTAAGACAGGGGCGGGGGACTGAAGCTTTCTTT. This chain joins TRBV19 and TRBJ1-1, with TRBD1 matching over 8 bases. The germline gives CDR1 LNHDA, CDR2 SQIVND (reference sequence). The trim removed 5 bases at V and 5 bases at J, leaving 10 bases unmatched. The length of the CDR3 is 15 residues.

V and J are TRBV5-1 and TRBJ2-7; D gene unclear. V gave up 0 bases and J gave up 3 bases, with 10 bases separating them. Per the germline V gene, CDR1 is SGHRS and CDR2 is YFSETQ. The CDR3 contains 14 residues. CDR3 region: CASSLVTDYYEQYF. The CDR3 DNA follows: TGCGCCAGCAGCTTGGTAACAGATTACTACGAGCAGTACTTC.

This chain joins TRBV19 and TRBJ1-6; TRBD1 matches at 7 bases. The V and J ends lost 9 bases and 10 bases, in that order; junction bases with no gene match: 15. CDR1 LNHDA and CDR2 SQIVND come from the germline V gene (reference sequence). The length of the CDR3 is 15 residues. In DNA form, the CDR3 reads TGTGCCAGCACATCCCTCGAGACAGGGAAATCACCCCTCCACTTT. Amino acid sequence: CASTSLETGKSPLHF.

This chain joins TRBV7-2 and TRBJ1-3; TRBD1 agrees at 7 bases. The CDR3 consists of 14 residues. Germline V CDR1 and CDR2: SGHTA, FQGNSA. With V trimmed by 5 bases and J by 2 bases, 3 bases remained unmatched. The CDR3, as DNA: TGTGCCAGCAGCCAAGACAGGGCTGGAAACACCATATATTTT. This translates into CASSQDRAGNTIYF.

The J gene is TRBJ2-2, the V gene TRBV2; TRBD1 might be the D (6 bases). There are 15 residues in the CDR3. Trimming cost V 6 bases and J 1 base, with 12 bases left between them. Germline V lookup: CDR1 SNHLY, CDR2 FYNNEI. CDR3 residues: CASSPEGVNTGELFF. The CDR3 DNA sequence: TGTGCCAGCAGCCCTGAGGGGGTGAACACCGGGGAGCTGTTTTTT.

The rearrangement joins TRBV19 to TRBJ2-6, with 9 bases identical to TRBD2. In germline, CDR1 is LNHDA, CDR2 SQIVND (reference sequence). The CDR3 extends over 18 amino acids. V was pared by 7 bases and J by 0 bases, with 10 bases of the junction left unmatched. The CDR3 spells CASTTAGGLSSGANVLTF. The CDR3, as DNA: TGTGCCAGTACCACGGCGGGGGGGTTAAGCTCTGGGGCCAACGTCCTGACTTTC.

V and J are TRBV10-3 and TRBJ1-2, with D maybe TRBD1 (5 bases). Germline V gene sequence: CDR1 ENHRY, CDR2 SYGVKD. The V end was cut by 7 bases, the J end by 10 bases, with 25 bases between. The CDR3 is 15 residues long. DNA of the CDR3: TGTGCCATCACCGGAACCGCCGCCCGGCAGGGCAACTACACCTTC. It translates to CAITGTAARQGNYTF.

This chain joins TRBV3-1 (or the pseudogene TRBV3-2) and TRBJ1-2, with 7 bases fitting TRBD1. V shed 0 bases, J shed 4 bases, and the junction held 8 bases outside the gene matches. Germline V gene sequence: CDR1 LGHDT, CDR2 YNNKEL (reference sequence). CDR3 size: 16 residues. The CDR3 region has the DNA TGTGCCAGCAGCCAAGAAGATAGACAGGGCCCCTATGGCTACACCTTC. Its protein is CASSQEDRQGPYGYTF.

The V and J genes are TRBV3-1 (or the pseudogene TRBV3-2) and TRBJ2-1, with 8 bases identical to TRBD2. The J segment lost 3 bases and the V segment lost 4 bases, leaving 8 bases of the junction unmatched. Germline CDR1 LGHDT, CDR2 YNNKEL (reference sequence). The CDR3 contains 16 residues. The CDR3 sequence: CASSRVAGNSYNEQFF. The DNA for the CDR3 is TGTGCCAGCAGCCGGGTAGCGGGGAATAGCTACAATGAGCAGTTCTTC.

The chain joins TRBV6-5 to TRBJ1-4; unclear D gene. CDR3 length: 15 amino acids. V gave up 6 bases and J gave up 0 bases, with 11 bases separating them. The V gene's germline CDR1 is MNHEY and CDR2 SVGAGI. The CDR3 region is CASRPREATNEKLFF. As DNA, the CDR3 is TGTGCCAGCAGACCCCGAGAGGCAACTAATGAAAAACTGTTTTTT.

V usage is TRBV4-2 and J usage is TRBJ2-5, with D unclear. The V end was cut by 0 bases, the J end by 8 bases, with 13 bases between. The CDR3 extends over 14 amino acids. CDR1 is LGHNA, CDR2 YNFKEQ, per germline. DNA of the CDR3: TGTGCCAGCAGCCAAGATAGCAGCATAGGCACCCAGTACTTC. Encoded protein: CASSQDSSIGTQYF.

The DNA for the CDR3 is TGTGCCAGCACCTCAACGGCACTAGCGGGAGCGGAGACCCAGTACTTC. It specifies CASTSTALAGAETQYF. The V and J genes are TRBV11-3 and TRBJ2-5; TRBD2 agrees at 11 bases. J lost 5 bases, V lost 7 bases, and 12 bases had no gene match. Germline values: CDR1 SGHNT, CDR2 YENEEA. This CDR3 region has 16 residues.

The chain carries TRBV7-3 and TRBJ2-5; 9 bases fit TRBD1. V gave up 4 bases and J gave up 4 bases; unmatched junction bases: 4. Germline CDR1 SGHTA, CDR2 FQGTGA. The CDR3 runs 14 residues. DNA of the CDR3: TGTGCCAGCAGCTGGACAGGGGCCCGAGAGACCCAGTACTTC. This translates into CASSWTGARETQYF.

This clone was picked up a small number of times. The gene calls are TRBV6-6 and TRBJ1-2, with 7 bases aligning to TRBD1. Trimming cost V 7 bases and J 7 bases; bases outside gene matches: 12. There are 14 residues in the CDR3. Per germline, CDR1 MNHNY and CDR2 SVGAGI (reference sequence). The CDR3 region has the DNA TGTGCCAGCAACGAAAGGGGGCTGCGGGCTGGCTACACCTTC. It specifies CASNERGLRAGYTF.

The chain uses TRBV18 and TRBJ2-2, with D possibly matching TRBD1 (6 bases). Germline V gene data show CDR1 as KGHSH and CDR2 as LQKENI. Trimming shortened V by 6 bases and J by 0 bases, and 17 bases separated the two germline ends. CDR3 size: 17 residues. The CDR3 sequence: CASSPQQGASNTGELFF. The CDR3 DNA reads TGTGCCAGCTCCCCCCAACAGGGCGCATCGAACACCGGGGAGCTGTTTTTT.

The chain recombines TRBV7-8 with TRBJ2-3; D possibly corresponds to TRBD2 (6 bases). There are 13 residues in the CDR3. V was trimmed by 4 bases and J by 10 bases, leaving 15 bases between them. CDR1 and CDR2 from the germline V gene are SGHVS and FQNEAQ. CDR3 nucleotide sequence: TGTGCCAGCAGCTCCCGGACCGGCGGGGCGCAGTATTTT. It codes for CASSSRTGGAQYF.

CDR3 coding DNA: TGTGCCAGCAACTCACTGAGAGGGAATGAGCAGTTCTTC. Translation gives CASNSLRGNEQFF. The chain has TRBV7-8 and TRBJ2-1; D perhaps matches TRBD2 (5 bases). The CDR3 is 13 residues long. With 7 bases removed from V and 7 bases from J, the gap between germline ends came to 14 bases. The germline CDR1 and CDR2 sequences are SGHVS and FQNEAQ.

The chain has TRBV7-2 and TRBJ1-5; perhaps TRBD1 as D (6 bases). Trimming removed 5 bases from V and 3 bases from J, with 14 bases in between. Germline CDR1 reads SGHTA; CDR2 reads FQGNSA. The length of the CDR3 is 15 residues. For the CDR3, the DNA is TGTGCCAGCAGCATGGGACAACGGAACAATCAGCCCCAGCATTTT. This gives the protein CASSMGQRNNQPQHF.